The 16 T cell receptor beta chains below were found in one sample sequenced in a study of regulatory T cells in long-lasting Graves disease (dated by TCRdb to 2020 to 2022). Interpreted using the paper, the time point label stands for: newly diagnosed GD, antithyroid drugs for less than 3 months. For both TCR sequencing and RNA sequencing, RNA was extracted from PBMCs using TRIzol. Libraries were prepared through multiplex PCR. Data came from an Illumina HiSeq 4000. TCR beta libraries were built with iRepertoire HTBI primers and Arm-PCR amplification of CDR3 regions. TCRdb trimmed the raw reads at Q25, called clones with MiXCR and kept productive beta chains. Every distinct CDR3 protein forms one entry, paired with its most common genes and DNA. Recorded for this sample are approximately 400,000 distinct CDR3 sequences; 15% of them occurred a single time. The ten most abundant clones make up approximately 15% of the sample.

This sample was shared with a second study, whose subject was T cells in Graves' hyperthyroidism and ophthalmopathy.

The sample here was peripheral blood mononuclear cells (PBMCs), taken at new diagnosis, from a patient treated with antithyroid drugs. The receptors were sampled from a woman aged 30 to 39 with Graves disease. Donor details come from another sample of the same person, matched by shared clones.

The chain links TRBV5-1 to TRBJ1-3; D is perhaps TRBD1 (6 bases). Between the trimmed V and J ends, which lost 1 base and 1 base, there was a span of 15 bases. Germline loops: CDR1 SGHRS, CDR2 YFSETQ. The CDR3 is 17 amino acids. The CDR3 bases are TGCGCCAGCAGCTTGAACAGGGCCGGGATGTCTGGAAACACCATATATTTT. Protein product: CASSLNRAGMSGNTIYF.

The chain carries TRBV6-5 and TRBJ1-3; D perhaps matches TRBD1 (6 bases). The CDR3 sequence is 19 residues long. Germline CDR1 and CDR2: MNHEY and SVGAGI. V lost 4 bases and J 2 bases, leaving 24 bases between the germline ends. The CDR3 coding sequence is TGTGCCAGCAGTTTATCGTTACAGGGTATCAGTCTGGCTGGAAACACCATATATTTT. This codes for CASSLSLQGISLAGNTIYF.

Regarding this clonotype: A much bigger clone sits one base away, suggesting this may be a read error. The CDR3 DNA reads TGTGCCAGCAGCCACAGTGATTTTTACTATGGCTACACCTTC. It specifies CASSHSDFYYGYTF. The chain joins TRBV28 to TRBJ1-2; D unresolved. In germline, CDR1 is MDHEN, CDR2 SYDVKM. CDR3 size: 14 residues. Trimming removed 6 bases at V and 3 bases at J, with 14 bases between.

This clonotype was detected many times. The rearrangement joins TRBV12-3 or TRBV12-4 to TRBJ1-5; 8 nucleotides align to TRBD1. V shed 6 bases, J shed 4 bases, and the junction held 5 bases outside the gene matches. The CDR3 loop spans 14 amino acids. CDR3: CASRGGQGNQPQHF. The CDR3 region has the DNA TGTGCCAGCAGAGGTGGACAGGGAAATCAGCCCCAGCATTTT.

At least ten counts were recorded for this clonotype. The chain joins TRBV12-3 or TRBV12-4 to TRBJ2-7; 7 bases agree with TRBD2. V shed 6 bases and J 0 bases; nucleotides not matched to a gene: 8. The CDR3 is 15 amino acids. This chain's CDR3 is CASRTWGGDSYEQYF. The CDR3 nucleotides read TGTGCCAGCAGGACCTGGGGAGGGGACTCCTACGAGCAGTACTTC.

As to this clonotype: This may be a read error: a much more frequent sequence differs by one nucleotide. CDR3 DNA sequence: TGTGCCAGCAGCCGGAGGGGGGATTTGTCCTACGAGCAGTTCTTC. As protein: CASSRRGDLSYEQFF. This chain links TRBV5-6 with TRBJ2-1, with D perhaps being TRBD1 or TRBD2 (6 bases each). Germline V gene sequence: CDR1 SGHDT, CDR2 YYEEEE. With 4 bases removed from V and 10 bases from J, the gap between germline ends came to 21 bases. The CDR3 extends over 15 amino acids.

V usage is TRBV24-1 and J usage is TRBJ2-1; weak D call: TRBD1 (6 bases). The CDR3 extends over 13 amino acids. Trimming stripped 7 bases from V and 8 bases from J, with 14 bases between. CDR1 is KGHDR and CDR2 is SFDVKD in the germline V gene. CDR3 in amino acids: CATRVNRVHEQFF. CDR3 coding DNA: TGTGCCACCAGAGTTAACAGGGTGCATGAGCAGTTCTTC.

The chain is built from TRBV29-1 and TRBJ1-2, with TRBD1 as a possible D gene (5 bases). The germline V gene has CDR1 SQVTM and CDR2 ANQGSEA. Trimming pared 3 bases from V and 6 bases from J, leaving 14 bases between. The CDR3 extends over 13 amino acids. The CDR3 sequence: CSVENWQGDGYTF. In nucleotides, the CDR3 is TGCAGCGTTGAGAACTGGCAGGGTGATGGCTACACCTTC.

As for this clonotype: One base away lies a much larger clone, so this may be a sequencing read error. This CDR3 is missing its conserved last phenylalanine or tryptophan, likely due to a read error. The V call is TRBV7-3, the J call TRBJ2-1, with TRBD2 as a possible D gene (6 bases). CDR1 and CDR2 (germline): SGHTA, FQGTGA. This CDR3 contains 14 residues. The germline V and J ends were trimmed by 4 bases and 4 bases, with 11 bases remaining between them. The CDR3: CASSSAGLYNEQFL. The CDR3 DNA reads as TGTGCCAGCAGCTCCGCGGGGCTATACAATGAGCAGTTCTTA.

This clonotype was found a few times. This chain links TRBV6-1 with TRBJ2-1; the match to TRBD2 covers 9 bases. V lost 6 bases and J lost 4; bases outside the gene matches: 7. The CDR3 has 15 amino acids. From germline, CDR1 is MNHNS and CDR2 SASEGT. As DNA, the CDR3 is TGTGCCAGCAGATCAGGACTAGCGCTATACAATGAGCAGTTCTTC. Amino acids: CASRSGLALYNEQFF.

This clonotype was seen more than once but under ten times. The V gene is TRBV4-2, the J gene TRBJ1-1, with a possible D match to TRBD1 (5 bases). V lost 2 bases to trimming and J lost 4 bases, with 14 bases between them. Looked up from germline, CDR1 is LGHNA and CDR2 is YNFKEQ. The CDR3 runs 15 residues. CDR3 sequence: CASSQKTRASTEAFF. The CDR3 nucleotides read TGTGCCAGCAGCCAAAAAACCAGGGCTAGCACTGAAGCTTTCTTT.

This clonotype was counted only a few times. This rearrangement joins TRBV12-3 or TRBV12-4 to TRBJ2-2; D gene ambiguous. Trimming removed 3 bases at V and 8 bases at J, with 7 bases between. The CDR3 runs to 12 residues. In DNA form, the CDR3 reads TGTGCCAGCAGTTTGCCGGTGGGGGAGCTGTTTTTT. It encodes CASSLPVGELFF.

This clonotype was observed a handful of times. The junction differs from germline at one of its ends, possibly a read error. This chain connects TRBV20-1 to TRBJ2-1; no reliable D call. The germline V gene has CDR1 DFQATT and CDR2 SNEGSKA (reference sequence). The CDR3 contains 13 residues. The CDR3 DNA is TGCAGTGCTAGACCAAGGATTGACAATGAGCAGTCCTTC. Protein sequence: CSARPRIDNEQSF.

This clonotype was picked up many times. The genes are TRBV12-3 or TRBV12-4 and TRBJ1-1, with TRBD1 matching over 7 bases. The CDR3 is made up of 14 amino acids. Trimming took 5 bases from V and 1 from J; bases not matched to a gene: 4. CDR3 DNA: TGTGCCAGCAGTCCGGGACAGCGGAACACTGAAGCTTTCTTT. Protein: CASSPGQRNTEAFF.

Many counts were recorded for this clonotype. The V gene is TRBV11-1, the J gene TRBJ2-7; D gene ambiguous. This CDR3 contains 13 residues. V lost 2 bases, J lost 0 bases, and 5 bases lay in between. CDR1 is SGHAT and CDR2 is FQDESV in the germline V gene (reference sequence). CDR3 in DNA: TGTGCCAGCAGCTTATCGTCCTCCTACGAGCAGTACTTC. Translation gives CASSLSSSYEQYF.

This clonotype has ten or more counts. The rearrangement links TRBV6-5 to TRBJ2-2; 12 bases fit TRBD1. The V gene end was trimmed by 2 bases and the J gene end by 7 bases; junction bases not matched to a gene: 2. This CDR3 has 15 residues. Germline V lookup: CDR1 MNHEY, CDR2 SVGAGI. The CDR3 DNA sequence: TGTGCCAGCAGTTACGGGACAGGGGGCATCGGGGAGCTGTTTTTT. Its protein product is CASSYGTGGIGELFF.